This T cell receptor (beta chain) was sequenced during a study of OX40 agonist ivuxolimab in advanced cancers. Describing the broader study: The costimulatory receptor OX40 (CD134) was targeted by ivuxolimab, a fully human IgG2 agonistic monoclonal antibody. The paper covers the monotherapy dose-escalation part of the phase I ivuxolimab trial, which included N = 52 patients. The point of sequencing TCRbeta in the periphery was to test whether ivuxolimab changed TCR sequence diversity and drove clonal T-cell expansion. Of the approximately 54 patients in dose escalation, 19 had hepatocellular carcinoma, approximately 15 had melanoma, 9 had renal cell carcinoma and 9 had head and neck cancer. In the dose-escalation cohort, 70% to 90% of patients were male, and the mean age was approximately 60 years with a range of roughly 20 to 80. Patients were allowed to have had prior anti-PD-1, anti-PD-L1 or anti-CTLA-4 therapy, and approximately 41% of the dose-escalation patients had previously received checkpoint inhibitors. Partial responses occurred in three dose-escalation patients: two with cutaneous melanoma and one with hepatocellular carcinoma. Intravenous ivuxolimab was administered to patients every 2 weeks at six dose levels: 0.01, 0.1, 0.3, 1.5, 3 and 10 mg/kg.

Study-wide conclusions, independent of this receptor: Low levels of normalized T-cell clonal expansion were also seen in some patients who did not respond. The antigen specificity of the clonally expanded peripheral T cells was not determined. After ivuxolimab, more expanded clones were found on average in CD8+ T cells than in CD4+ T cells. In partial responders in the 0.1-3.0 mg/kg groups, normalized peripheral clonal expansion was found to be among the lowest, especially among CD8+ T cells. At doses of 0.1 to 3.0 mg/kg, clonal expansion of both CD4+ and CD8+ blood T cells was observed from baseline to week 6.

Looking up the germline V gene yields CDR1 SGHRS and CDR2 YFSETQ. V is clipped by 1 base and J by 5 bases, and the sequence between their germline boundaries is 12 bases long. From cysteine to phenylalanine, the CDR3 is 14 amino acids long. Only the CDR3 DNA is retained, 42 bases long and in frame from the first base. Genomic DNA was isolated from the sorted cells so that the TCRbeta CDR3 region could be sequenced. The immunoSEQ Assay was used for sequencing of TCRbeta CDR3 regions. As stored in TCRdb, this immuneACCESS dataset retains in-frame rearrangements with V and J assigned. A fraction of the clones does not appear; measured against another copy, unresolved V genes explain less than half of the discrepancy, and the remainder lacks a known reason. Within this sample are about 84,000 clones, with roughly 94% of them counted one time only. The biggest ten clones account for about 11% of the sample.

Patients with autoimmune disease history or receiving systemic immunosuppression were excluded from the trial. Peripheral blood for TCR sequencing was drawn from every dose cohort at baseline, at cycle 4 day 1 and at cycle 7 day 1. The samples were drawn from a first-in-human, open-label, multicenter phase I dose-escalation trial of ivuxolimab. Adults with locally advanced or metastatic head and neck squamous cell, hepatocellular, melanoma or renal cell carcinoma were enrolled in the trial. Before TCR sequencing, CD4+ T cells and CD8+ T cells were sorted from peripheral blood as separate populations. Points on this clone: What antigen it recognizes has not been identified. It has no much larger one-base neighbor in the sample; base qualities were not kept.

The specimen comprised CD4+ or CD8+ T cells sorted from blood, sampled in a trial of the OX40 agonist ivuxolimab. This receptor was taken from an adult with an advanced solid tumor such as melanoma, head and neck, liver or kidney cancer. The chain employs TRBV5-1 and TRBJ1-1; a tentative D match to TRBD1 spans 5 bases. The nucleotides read TGCGCCAGCAGCTTGTTGCCGGAGGGGACTGAAGCTTTCTTT. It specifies CASSLLPEGTEAFF.